The clone carrying this T cell receptor (beta chain) showed up just a few times. Its antigen is undetermined. These data belong to a study of cytomegalovirus exposure and HLA in healthy donors. Primers: 60 Vbeta forward and 13 Jbeta reverse. Assay used: immunoSEQ multiplex PCR; TCRdb lists only in-frame clones, some missing. Here the sample spans 150,000 or so clones, about 80% being singletons. V was clipped by 2 bases and J by 0 bases, with 11 bases between them. The CDR3 runs to 15 residues. The V gene's germline CDR1 is MDHEN and CDR2 SYDVKM. Findings and caveats of the study: Later on, an analysis showed TCR association rates differing by HLA locus, with DRB1 the most and HLA-C the fewest. One variant, a missense change in DCLRE1C, was linked in a later analysis to TCR beta V- and J-gene trimming. Certain indistinguishable V segments, among them TRBV6-2 and TRBV6-3, were excluded. Available immune exposure information covered CMV serostatus only.

This chain uses TRBV28 with TRBJ2-7; D is unclear. The origin of this receptor is a woman aged 40 to 50 in good health and CMV-seronegative. The material sequenced was PBMCs. The CDR3 protein is CASSLAATSSYEQYF. The CDR3 DNA sequence: TGTGCCAGCAGTTTAGCCGCTACGAGCTCCTACGAGCAGTACTTC.